The 20 T cell receptor beta chains below were found in one sample sequenced in a study of Graves' ophthalmopathy and Graves' hyperthyroidism. The authors amplified TCR beta CDR3 regions, and they did so from RNA transcripts for repertoire sequencing. Amplification began with first-round RT-PCR using HTBI primers, then second-round multiplex PCR was performed. In TCRdb, the multiplex PCR reads were re-called with MiXCR into one record per CDR3 protein. This table has roughly 350,000 distinct CDR3 sequences, 17% appearing once. Material: peripheral blood. These receptors were collected from an adult woman with stable Graves' hyperthyroidism.

This clonotype came up many times. CDR3 loop: CSAQTGRVGNQPQHF. In nucleotides, the CDR3 is TGCAGTGCCCAGACGGGCAGGGTTGGCAATCAGCCCCAGCATTTT. The chain has TRBV20-1 and TRBJ1-5; D is perhaps TRBD1 (5 bases). CDR1 and CDR2 (germline): DFQATT, SNEGSKA (reference sequence). V was trimmed by 6 bases and J by 2 bases, leaving 17 bases between them. This CDR3 contains 15 residues.

This clonotype occurred many times. V is TRBV27 and J is TRBJ1-2; 11 bases are shared with TRBD1. CDR3 length: 15 amino acids. The J segment lost 8 bases and the V segment lost 5 bases, leaving 10 bases of the junction unmatched. CDR1 is MNHEY, CDR2 SMNVEV, per germline (reference sequence). CDR3 sequence: CASSPGDRGFWGYTF. CDR3 DNA: TGTGCCAGCAGTCCAGGGGACAGGGGGTTTTGGGGCTACACCTTC.

Many counts were recorded for this clonotype. This chain joins TRBV6-2 or TRBV6-3 and TRBJ1-2; 7 bases are shared with TRBD1. The CDR3 has 12 amino acids. Unmatched junction bases numbered 1, after V lost 1 base and J lost 8 bases. Germline lookup yields CDR1 MNHEY and CDR2 SVGEGT. CDR3: CASSYWTGGYTF. The CDR3 DNA reads as TGTGCCAGCAGTTACTGGACAGGCGGCTACACCTTC.

In this sample, this clonotype turned up many times. This chain joins TRBV28 and TRBJ1-1; D is perhaps TRBD1 (5 bases). Trimming took off 2 bases at V and 6 bases at J, with 13 bases between the two ends. CDR3 length equals 14 residues. Germline V gene lookup returns CDR1 MDHEN and CDR2 SYDVKM. CDR3 in amino acids: CASSLVLGGPEAFF. CDR3 in DNA: TGTGCCAGCAGTTTAGTATTGGGGGGTCCTGAAGCTTTCTTT.

This clonotype was counted ten times or more. V gene TRBV3-2 combines with J gene TRBJ1-1; TRBD1, the D gene given by the table, was not confirmed from the DNA. TRBV3-2 is tagged as a pseudogene. The CDR3 length is 16 residues. The CDR3 protein is CASSRTGGAANTEAFF. The CDR3 DNA follows: TGTGCCAGCAGTCGTACAGGGGGGGCTGCGAACACTGAAGCTTTCTTT.

A few counts support this clonotype. The CDR3 sequence: CACLDRGTGELFF. The CDR3 DNA is TGTGCCTGTCTGGACAGGGGGACCGGGGAGCTGTTTTTT. V usage is TRBV30 and J usage is TRBJ2-2; TRBD1 matches 10 bases. The CDR3 spans 13 residues. Germline CDR1 is GTSNPN and CDR2 is SVGIG (reference sequence). Unmatched junction bases numbered 3, after V lost 6 bases and J lost 5 bases.

The J gene is TRBJ2-7, the V gene TRBV28; D is possibly TRBD2 (6 bases). Germline V gives CDR1 MDHEN, CDR2 SYDVKM. V was shortened by 8 bases and J by 6 bases, with 14 bases between the two germline ends. The CDR3 runs 12 residues. CDR3 DNA sequence: TGTGCCAGCTCACGGGTGCGGGGCGAGCAGTACTTC. Protein sequence: CASSRVRGEQYF. Full variable domain (remainder filled in from reference TRBV28 and TRBJ2-7): DVKVTQSSRYLVKRTGEKVFLECVQDMDHENMFWYRQDPGLGLRLIYFSYDVKMKEKGDIPEGYSVSREKKERFSLILESASTNQTSMYLCASSRVRGEQYFGPGTRLTVT.

This clonotype showed up many times. The CDR3: CASSLDPPGTSGSGNTGELFF. As DNA, the CDR3 is TGTGCCAGCAGCTTAGACCCCCCCGGGACTAGCGGGAGTGGTAACACCGGGGAGCTGTTTTTT. This sequence joins TRBV11-2 and TRBJ2-2, with 14 bases aligning to TRBD2. Germline values: CDR1 SGHAT, CDR2 FQNNGV. Trimming at V came to 0 bases and at J to 2 bases, leaving 11 bases not matched to a gene. The CDR3 extends over 21 amino acids.

Ten or more counts support this clonotype. The CDR3 reads CASSSDGNYGYTF. The DNA for the CDR3 is TGTGCCAGCAGCTCAGACGGAAACTATGGCTACACCTTC. The chain has TRBV5-4 and TRBJ1-2; D remains unclear. V was pared by 3 bases and J by 2 bases, with 8 bases between. CDR1 and CDR2 from the germline V gene are SGHNT and YYREEE (reference sequence). The CDR3 has 13 amino acids.

The chain uses TRBV30 and TRBJ2-7, with 10 positions matching TRBD1. V lost 3 bases, J lost 4 bases, and 6 bases stayed unmatched. CDR1 is GTSNPN and CDR2 is SVGIG in the germline V gene (reference sequence). This CDR3 is built from 14 residues. For the CDR3, the DNA is TGTGCCTGGAGCACCGGGACAGGGGCTTACGAGCAGTACTTC. Residues: CAWSTGTGAYEQYF.

The rearrangement uses TRBV4-1 and TRBJ1-2; TRBD1 is a possible D gene (6 bases). The CDR3 consists of 15 residues. Germline V gene lookup returns CDR1 MGHRA and CDR2 YSYEKL. V was cut by 2 bases and J by 7 bases, with 17 bases left in between. The CDR3 nucleotides read TGCGCCAGCAGCCAACCCCGGGACAAGGGGGGTGGCTACACCTTC. Translation gives CASSQPRDKGGGYTF.

This clonotype has ten or more counts. This chain connects TRBV12-3 or TRBV12-4 to TRBJ1-5, with D possibly being TRBD1 (5 bases). V dropped 5 bases and J dropped 5 bases, with 10 bases sitting between them. The CDR3 is 13 amino acids. In DNA, the CDR3 is TGTGCCAGCAGTCGACAGCGGGATCAGCCCCAGCATTTT. Translated, it gives CASSRQRDQPQHF.

The rearrangement links TRBV29-1 to TRBJ1-2; no definite D call. This CDR3 has 14 residues. V dropped 0 bases and J dropped 3 bases, with 11 bases sitting between them. The V gene's germline CDR1 is SQVTM and CDR2 ANQGSEA. The CDR3 DNA follows: TGCAGCGTTGAAGATCGCCAGGACCACTATGGCTACACCTTC. It translates to CSVEDRQDHYGYTF.

The V and J genes are TRBV19 and TRBJ2-7, with 9 bases lining up with TRBD1. The CDR3 covers 15 residues. In germline, CDR1 is LNHDA, CDR2 SQIVND (reference sequence). The trim removed 5 bases at V and 0 bases at J, leaving 5 bases unmatched. The CDR3: CASSGQGYSSYEQYF. For the CDR3, the DNA is TGTGCCAGTAGTGGACAGGGGTATTCCTCCTACGAGCAGTACTTC. The entire variable domain, with the rest obtained from reference TRBV19 and TRBJ2-7, is as follows: DGGITQSPKYLFRKEGQNVTLSCEQNLNHDAMYWYRQDPGQGLRLIYYSQIVNDFQKGDIAEGYSVSREKKESFPLTVTSAQKNPTAFYLCASSGQGYSSYEQYFGPGTRLTVT.

This clonotype was counted only a few times. This chain links TRBV10-2 with TRBJ2-2; no firm D call. The germline V gene has CDR1 WSHSY and CDR2 SAAADI. The CDR3 spans 16 residues. V lost 0 bases, J lost 0 bases, and 8 bases lay in between. This CDR3 is CASSESAGPNTGELFF. CDR3 sequence (DNA): TGCGCCAGCAGTGAGTCGGCAGGCCCGAACACCGGGGAGCTGTTTTTT.

This clonotype was found many times. The J gene is TRBJ2-5, the V gene TRBV12-3 or TRBV12-4, with TRBD1 identical over 9 bases. CDR3 length equals 17 residues. The V and J ends lost 0 bases and 2 bases, in that order; junction bases with no gene match: 7. The CDR3 here is CASSLALGQGLQETQYF. DNA of the CDR3: TGTGCCAGCAGTTTAGCGCTGGGACAGGGCCTACAAGAGACCCAGTACTTC.

About this clonotype itself: One base away lies a much larger clone, so this may be a sequencing read error. The gene calls are TRBV27 and TRBJ2-7; 7 positions agree with TRBD2. With V trimmed by 1 base and J by 4 bases, 4 bases remained unmatched. Germline lookup yields CDR1 MNHEY and CDR2 SMNVEV (reference sequence). The length of the CDR3 is 14 residues. This CDR3 reads CASSLLGGLYEQYF. CDR3 DNA sequence: TGTGCCAGCAGTTTATTGGGAGGGCTATACGAGCAGTACTTC.

There are many counts of this clonotype. The chain recombines TRBV10-3 with TRBJ2-7; the D is unclear. Trimming took 3 bases from V and 3 from J, leaving 12 bases between them. Germline-derived CDR1 and CDR2 are ENHRY and SYGVKD. The CDR3 sequence is 14 residues long. CDR3: CAISDPDKNYEQYF. The CDR3 coding sequence is TGTGCCATCAGTGACCCAGATAAGAACTACGAGCAGTACTTC.

Many counts were recorded for this clonotype. This chain links TRBV29-1 with TRBJ2-7; no reliable D call. Trimming stripped 0 bases from V and 0 bases from J, with 9 bases between. This CDR3 region has 14 residues. Germline assignment: CDR1 SQVTM and CDR2 ANQGSEA. This CDR3 reads CSVEEGRSSYEQYF. The CDR3, as DNA: TGCAGCGTTGAAGAGGGTCGGAGCTCCTACGAGCAGTACTTC.

The gene calls are TRBV6-1 and TRBJ2-7; 8 nucleotides match TRBD2. The CDR3 covers 14 residues. The germline gives CDR1 MNHNS, CDR2 SASEGT. The V segment lost 6 bases and the J segment 4 bases; nucleotides outside the gene matches: 8. CDR3 region: CASSPPTSGYEQYF. As DNA, the CDR3 is TGTGCCAGCAGCCCCCCTACTAGCGGATACGAGCAGTACTTC.